This T cell receptor beta chain was observed in a study of spatial heterogeneity in lung cancer. Study-wide background: Detection of beta-chain sequences consistently exceeded that of alpha-chain sequences.

Findings and caveats of the study: In tumors, expanded intratumoral alpha and beta TCR counts tracked mutation counts.

TCRdb called the 5' RACE reads again in MiXCR, with one record for every CDR3 protein. Of around 20,000 distinct CDR3 sequences listed, roughly 5.8% are singletons. Time point noted: sample taken at primary tumor resection. CDR1 and CDR2 (germline): SQVTM, ANQGSEA. This CDR3 region has 12 residues. Trimming shortened V by 4 bases and J by 4 bases, and 8 bases separated the two germline ends. The table lists this clonotype with many counts. As yet, its antigen is unknown. Here the sequenced sample was lung tumor tissue, taken at surgery. This sequence originates from a female donor with early-stage non-small cell lung cancer. V is TRBV29-1 and J is TRBJ2-1; perhaps TRBD1 as D (6 bases). This CDR3 is CSVVRGYNEQFF. In DNA form, the CDR3 reads TGCAGCGTTGTAAGGGGGTACAATGAGCAGTTCTTC.